One and the same sample provided the 29 T cell receptor beta chains below, sequenced in a study of blood T cell repertoires in COVID-19. The assay was immunoSEQ multiplex PCR, and TCRdb's table has in-frame clones only and misses some. The table has about 50,000 clones, approximately 85% seen once; the top ten hold 6.5%. The specimen sequenced was peripheral blood. Source of these receptors: a man aged 60 to 69 with acute or convalescent COVID-19.

V gene TRBV5-1 combines with J gene TRBJ2-1, with TRBD2 identical over 15 bases. V shed 4 bases and J 6 bases; nucleotides not matched to a gene: 8. Germline CDR1 is SGHRS and CDR2 is YFSETQ. This CDR3 is built from 17 residues. CDR3 sequence (DNA): TGCGCCAGCAGCCCGACCATGGGACTAGCGGGAGGCAATGAGCAGTTCTTC. As protein: CASSPTMGLAGGNEQFF.

This clone has only a few counts. The CDR3, as DNA: TGTGCCAGCAGTCCTGGACAGGGAGCTGGGGCCAACGTCCTGACTTTC. Protein: CASSPGQGAGANVLTF. The rearrangement joins TRBV28 to TRBJ2-6; 8 bases are a match to TRBD1. The CDR3 is 16 amino acids. V lost 5 bases, J lost 2 bases, and 5 bases stayed unmatched. Germline-derived CDR1 and CDR2 are MDHEN and SYDVKM. The whole variable domain, remainder taken from reference TRBV28 and TRBJ2-6, is DVKVTQSSRYLVKRTGEKVFLECVQDMDHENMFWYRQDPGLGLRLIYFSYDVKMKEKGDIPEGYSVSREKKERFSLILESASTNQTSMYLCASSPGQGAGANVLTFGAGSRLTVL.

The V gene is TRBV4-2, the J gene TRBJ2-7, with TRBD2 matching 15 bases. Germline CDR1 and CDR2: LGHNA and YNFKEQ. This CDR3 contains 21 residues. Germline trimming cut 1 base from V and 3 bases from J; bases unmatched to any gene: 16. The CDR3 sequence: CASSQAAFWGLAGGSLYEQYF. As DNA, the CDR3 is TGTGCCAGCAGCCAAGCTGCATTCTGGGGACTAGCGGGAGGAAGCCTCTACGAGCAGTACTTC.

Only one count was recorded for this clone. The V and J genes are TRBV28 and TRBJ1-1; perhaps TRBD1 as D (6 bases). The length of the CDR3 is 15 residues. Germline V lookup: CDR1 MDHEN, CDR2 SYDVKM. Trimming left V 2 bases short and J 0 bases short, with 10 bases between. The CDR3 sequence is CASSLRTELNTEAFF. The CDR3 region has the DNA TGTGCCAGCAGTTTACGGACAGAGTTGAACACTGAAGCTTTCTTT.

This clone was observed a single time. The genes are TRBV11-2 and TRBJ1-4; tentative D call: TRBD1 (6 bases). The CDR3 is 15 amino acids. Germline CDR1 and CDR2: SGHAT and FQNNGV. V was trimmed by 5 bases and J by 3 bases, leaving 13 bases between them. In DNA form, the CDR3 reads TGTGCCAGCAGCCCCGACAGGACCCCTAATGAAAAACTGTTTTTT. It yields the protein CASSPDRTPNEKLFF.

The chain has TRBV6-5 and TRBJ1-2; TRBD1 aligns across 7 bases. V shed 6 bases, J shed 1 base, and the junction held 8 bases outside the gene matches. Germline assignment: CDR1 MNHEY and CDR2 SVGAGI. This CDR3 contains 15 residues. The CDR3 bases are TGTGCCAGCAGGACCCAGGGGGTCGGTAACTATGGCTACACCTTC. This codes for CASRTQGVGNYGYTF.

The chain carries TRBV19 and TRBJ2-1; TRBD1 is a possible D gene (5 bases). The CDR3 is 14 amino acids. Looked up from germline, CDR1 is LNHDA and CDR2 is SQIVND (reference sequence). Trimming shortened V by 7 bases and J by 0 bases, and 10 bases separated the two germline ends. The CDR3 DNA reads as TGTGCCAGTACCTCGGACATCTCCTACAATGAGCAGTTCTTC. It encodes CASTSDISYNEQFF. Based on the CDR3 plus reference TRBV19 and TRBJ2-1, the full variable domain is DGGITQSPKYLFRKEGQNVTLSCEQNLNHDAMYWYRQDPGQGLRLIYYSQIVNDFQKGDIAEGYSVSREKKESFPLTVTSAQKNPTAFYLCASTSDISYNEQFFGPGTRLTVL.

This chain uses TRBV27 with TRBJ1-5; the D gene is possibly TRBD1 (5 bases). Germline CDR1 reads MNHEY; CDR2 reads SMNVEV (reference sequence). V lost 5 bases, J lost 0 bases, and 8 bases lay in between. CDR3 length: 14 amino acids. The CDR3 loop reads CASSHDSSNQPQHF. The CDR3 nucleotides read TGTGCCAGCAGTCACGACAGTAGCAATCAGCCCCAGCATTTT.

This chain links TRBV7-9 with TRBJ2-1, with 8 bases fitting TRBD2. The CDR3 is 14 residues long. The junction had 8 bases not matched to a gene; V was cut back by 5 bases and J by 8 bases. CDR1 is SEHNR, CDR2 FQNEAQ, per germline (reference sequence). The CDR3, as DNA: TGTGCCAGCAGCCTCTCAAGCGGGAGCGATGAGCAGTTCTTC. Translated: CASSLSSGSDEQFF. Using reference TRBV7-9 and TRBJ2-1 for the parts outside the CDR3, the full variable domain is DTGVSQNPRHKITKRGQNVTFRCDPISEHNRLYWYRQTLGQGPEFLTYFQNEAQLEKSRLLSDRFSAERPKGSFSTLEIQRTEQGDSAMYLCASSLSSGSDEQFFGPGTRLTVL.

V usage is TRBV6-5 and J usage is TRBJ1-2; 12 bases match TRBD1. This CDR3 has 15 amino acids. CDR1 MNHEY and CDR2 SVGAGI come from the germline V gene. V shed 6 bases, J shed 4 bases, and the junction held 6 bases outside the gene matches. The CDR3: CASSPGQGAVYGYTF. In nucleotides, the CDR3 is TGTGCCAGCAGCCCGGGACAGGGGGCGGTCTATGGCTACACCTTC.

This sequence joins TRBV27 and TRBJ2-3; D possibly corresponds to TRBD2 (5 bases). CDR1 is MNHEY and CDR2 is SMNVEV in the germline V gene (reference sequence). V dropped 3 bases and J dropped 4 bases, with 11 bases sitting between them. The length of the CDR3 is 14 residues. CDR3 nucleotide sequence: TGTGCCAGCAGTTTCCGGGATAGGCCAGATACGCAGTATTTT. It yields the protein CASSFRDRPDTQYF.

The chain has TRBV28 and TRBJ2-2; no firm D call. The CDR3 consists of 14 residues. Per the germline V gene, CDR1 is MDHEN and CDR2 is SYDVKM. The V end lost 5 bases, the J end lost 5 bases, and 12 bases lay between the germline ends. In DNA form, the CDR3 reads TGTGCCAGCAGTCTCCAGGCCCTTACCGGGGAGCTGTTTTTT. Amino acid sequence: CASSLQALTGELFF.

This clone is a singleton in its sample. The V and J genes are TRBV5-5 and TRBJ1-2; the D gene is possibly TRBD1 (6 bases). The CDR3 consists of 13 residues. The V and J ends lost 4 bases and 4 bases respectively, with 11 bases between them. Germline CDR1 reads SGHKS; CDR2 reads YYEKEE (reference sequence). As DNA, the CDR3 is TGTGCCAGCAGCCAGGGGTCCGGCTATGGCTACACCTTC. It encodes CASSQGSGYGYTF.

V is TRBV5-5 and J is TRBJ1-2; tentatively, D is TRBD1 (6 bases). The germline V gene has CDR1 SGHKS and CDR2 YYEKEE (reference sequence). V was pared by 2 bases and J by 2 bases, with 16 bases between. The CDR3 has 16 residues. The CDR3 loop is CASSLTPRTENYGYTF. The CDR3 bases are TGTGCCAGCAGCTTAACTCCGAGGACAGAGAACTATGGCTACACCTTC.

This clone occurred a few times. The chain carries TRBV7-6 and TRBJ2-7; TRBD1 is a possible D gene (7 bases). V was clipped by 4 bases and J by 3 bases, with 16 bases between them. This CDR3 has 15 amino acids. The V gene's germline CDR1 is SGHVS and CDR2 FNYEAQ. Here the CDR3 DNA reads TGTGCCAGCAGCTCGCAGGGGGGAGGCCTCTACGAGCAGTACTTC. It yields the protein CASSSQGGGLYEQYF. Full variable domain (remainder filled in from reference TRBV7-6 and TRBJ2-7): GAGVSQSPRYKVTKRGQDVALRCDPISGHVSLYWYRQALGQGPEFLTYFNYEAQQDKSGLPNDRFSAERPEGSISTLTIQRTEQRDSAMYRCASSSQGGGLYEQYFGPGTRLTVT.

CDR3: CASSHSGSLSYNEQFF. The DNA of the CDR3 is TGTGCCAGCAGCCACAGCGGGAGTTTGTCCTACAATGAGCAGTTCTTC. This sequence joins TRBV14 and TRBJ2-1, with 8 bases aligning to TRBD2. Per the germline V gene, CDR1 is SGHDN and CDR2 is FVKESK. The CDR3 contains 16 residues. Trimming cost V 3 bases and J 1 base; bases outside gene matches: 5.

The chain is built from TRBV5-1 and TRBJ2-2, with D perhaps matching TRBD1 (8 bases). The length of the CDR3 is 15 residues. Germline CDR1 is SGHRS and CDR2 is YFSETQ. Trimming shortened V by 4 bases and J by 5 bases, and 15 bases separated the two germline ends. CDR3: CASSPGQGGTGELFF. The DNA for the CDR3 is TGCGCCAGCAGCCCCGGACAGGGAGGGACCGGGGAGCTGTTTTTT.

The rearrangement uses TRBV4-1 and TRBJ1-1, with 9 bases matching TRBD1. CDR1 is MGHRA, CDR2 YSYEKL, per germline. CDR3 size: 16 residues. The junction had 12 bases not matched to a gene; V was cut back by 4 bases and J by 6 bases. This chain's CDR3 is CASSPGPGTGLAEAFF. CDR3 DNA sequence: TGCGCCAGCAGCCCAGGACCTGGGACAGGGTTGGCTGAAGCTTTCTTT.

Here the CDR3 reads CASSPTSQADTQYF. The CDR3 DNA reads TGTGCCAGCTCGCCGACTAGCCAGGCGGATACGCAGTATTTT. The chain couples TRBV18 to TRBJ2-3, with 7 bases that match TRBD2. Germline V lookup: CDR1 KGHSH, CDR2 LQKENI. The CDR3 is 14 amino acids. The V gene end was trimmed by 6 bases and the J gene end by 6 bases; junction bases not matched to a gene: 9. The variable domain in full, with the rest retrieved from reference TRBV18 and TRBJ2-3, is NAGVMQNPRHLVRRRGQEARLRCSPMKGHSHVYWYRQLPEEGLKFMVYLQKENIIDESGMPKERFSAEFPKEGPSILRIQQVVRGDSAAYFCASSPTSQADTQYFGPGTRLTVL.

This chain uses TRBV30 with TRBJ2-4; 8 nucleotides align to TRBD1. Germline CDR1 reads GTSNPN; CDR2 reads SVGIG (reference sequence). The V and J ends lost 3 bases and 0 bases, in that order; junction bases with no gene match: 13. This CDR3 is built from 18 residues. The CDR3 sequence: CAWRRQGFGLLAKNIQYF. The CDR3 nucleotides read TGTGCCTGGAGGCGACAGGGGTTTGGGTTACTAGCCAAAAACATTCAGTACTTC.

The CDR3 DNA sequence: TGCGCCAGCAGCTTGGCAGGGTCTCCTCTTGAAAACACCATATATTTT. Protein product: CASSLAGSPLENTIYF. This chain uses TRBV5-1 with TRBJ1-3; D is perhaps TRBD1 (5 bases). Germline V lookup: CDR1 SGHRS, CDR2 YFSETQ. CDR3 length: 16 residues. V was cut by 0 bases and J by 6 bases, with 16 bases left in between.

The V call is TRBV28, the J call TRBJ1-5, with 7 nucleotides matching TRBD1. CDR3 length: 15 residues. Per the germline V gene, CDR1 is MDHEN and CDR2 is SYDVKM. The V and J ends lost 4 bases and 5 bases, in that order; junction bases with no gene match: 8. The CDR3 sequence is CASSSTGATDQPQHF. CDR3 in DNA: TGTGCCAGCAGTTCTACAGGGGCCACCGATCAGCCCCAGCATTTT.

Concerning this clone: No DNA is shown, since the ends of the CDR3 on it are uncertain; the CDR3 is the one TCRdb lists. The rearrangement links TRBV5-1 to TRBJ1-2; TRBD1 is taken as the D call from the table, unchecked against the DNA. Germline V gene sequence: CDR1 SGHRS, CDR2 YFSETQ. Including both end residues, the CDR3 is 12 amino acids long. CDR3 region: CASSFGTGAATF.

The chain carries TRBV21-1 and TRBJ2-7; no DNA check was done on the table's D call, TRBD2. TRBV21-1 is designated a pseudogene. This CDR3 is built from 17 residues. CDR3 coding DNA: TGTGCCAGCAGCACCCCCTTGAAAGCGGGGGAGAGTTACGAGCAGTACTTC. Its protein product is CASSTPLKAGESYEQYF.

This sequence joins TRBV28 and TRBJ2-7; TRBD1 agrees at 9 bases. This CDR3 has 14 residues. J was trimmed by 8 bases and V by 5 bases; bases with no gene match: 10. Germline loops: CDR1 MDHEN, CDR2 SYDVKM. This CDR3 is CASSPRDRDHKQYF. In DNA form, the CDR3 reads TGTGCCAGCAGTCCCAGGGACAGGGATCATAAGCAGTACTTC.

V gene TRBV11-3 combines with J gene TRBJ1-3; D is unresolved. Germline loops: CDR1 SGHNT, CDR2 YENEEA. The CDR3 covers 14 residues. Trimming shortened V by 5 bases and J by 0 bases, and 8 bases separated the two germline ends. In DNA form, the CDR3 reads TGTGCCAGCAGCGTCGGGGACTCTGGAAACACCATATATTTT. Residues: CASSVGDSGNTIYF.

The chain links TRBV28 to TRBJ2-3, with 8 bases matching TRBD2. The V gene's germline CDR1 is MDHEN and CDR2 SYDVKM. The CDR3 spans 18 residues. The trim removed 6 bases at V and 1 base at J, leaving 15 bases unmatched. The CDR3 nucleotides are TGTGCCAGCAGCCTGTATAGCGGGACCGGGGCTGGCACAGATACGCAGTATTTT. As protein: CASSLYSGTGAGTDTQYF.

The V call is TRBV5-5, the J call TRBJ2-7; 7 bases match TRBD1. This CDR3 is 15 amino acids long. Unmatched junction bases numbered 14, after V lost 5 bases and J lost 6 bases. Germline CDR1 is SGHKS and CDR2 is YYEKEE (reference sequence). The CDR3 DNA reads as TGTGCCAGCAGTCGACAGGGAAGCCCCTCTCCCGAGCAGTACTTC. The encoded protein is CASSRQGSPSPEQYF. The full variable domain, its missing parts supplied by reference TRBV5-5 and TRBJ2-7, is DAGVTQSPTHLIKTRGQQVTLRCSPISGHKSVSWYQQVLGQGPQFIFQYYEKEERGRGNFPDRFSARQFPNYSSELNVNALLLGDSALYLCASSRQGSPSPEQYFGPGTRLTVT.

This chain joins TRBV12-3 or TRBV12-4 and TRBJ1-1, with a tentative D call TRBD1 (6 bases). Trimming removed 7 bases from V and 0 bases from J, with 9 bases in between. This CDR3 has 13 amino acids. The DNA of the CDR3 is TGTGCCAGCAATGGGGGCGTGAACACTGAAGCTTTCTTT. Protein sequence: CASNGGVNTEAFF.